The present entry profiles one T cell receptor (beta chain) with its context. Its antigen is unidentified. CDR3 length: 14 residues. J gave up 5 bases and V 2 bases, and 3 bases lay outside the gene matches. Germline V CDR1 and CDR2: KGHSH, LQKENI. These data originate in a study of cytomegalovirus exposure and HLA in healthy donors. Study as a whole: The approximately 120 validation repertoires used the same platform as the 666 first-cohort repertoires, a later analysis reported. Study findings and constraints: Investigators reported 164 TCR beta chains as tied to cytomegalovirus. It was confirmed in vitro that a few of the CMV-associated chains were specific for CMV antigens. TCR clusters originating in the first cohort tended to co-occur in the 120 validation repertoires, according to a later analysis.

Only in-frame clones appear in the TCRdb table, and some are missing; sequencing was by immunoSEQ multiplex PCR. This table holds about 120,000 clones, around 95% found once. V is TRBV18 and J is TRBJ1-1, with 9 bases that match TRBD1. Sequencing input: PBMCs. This clonotype originated in a man younger than 30 in good health and CMV-seronegative. CDR3 region: CASSPGTGRTEAFF. The CDR3 bases are TGTGCCAGCTCACCAGGGACAGGGAGGACTGAAGCTTTCTTT.